The source of this T cell receptor (beta chain) is a study of blood T cell repertoires in COVID-19. About the research overall: The origin of the acute and convalescent COVID-19 samples was the United States, Italy and Spain. PBMCs, B-cell-depleted T cells, or T cells were the source of the cDNA or gDNA that made up the material.

In germline, CDR1 is MNHEY, CDR2 SMNVEV (reference sequence). The V and J ends lost 3 bases and 4 bases, in that order; junction bases with no gene match: 6. This CDR3 is 16 amino acids long. Produced via immunoSEQ multiplex PCR; TCRdb's table is partial and in-frame only. The sample contains 88,000 or so clones, 85% to 90% of which appear only once. Those enrolled, adults aged roughly 18 to 100 years, came from about two dozen US areas. This receptor was obtained from a woman between 50 and 59 years old with acute COVID-19. The chain recombines TRBV27 with TRBJ2-1, with TRBD2 matching over 10 bases. Sequencing was done on a sample of PBMCs or T cells enriched from blood (not recorded which). As DNA, the CDR3 is TGTGCCAGCAGTTTTACTAGCGGGGCCCAGTACAATGAGCAGTTCTTC. Amino acid sequence: CASSFTSGAQYNEQFF.